Sequencing of this T cell receptor (beta chain) was carried out in a study of blood T cell repertoires in COVID-19. In the study overall: Sources were T cells, B-cell-depleted T cells, or PBMCs; the material itself was cDNA or gDNA.

The table came from immunoSEQ multiplex PCR; TCRdb's copy has only in-frame clones and leaves some out. The repertoire has tens of thousands of clones, about 82% of them found once; the top ten carry 15% to 18%. Trimming removed 1 base from V and 6 bases from J, with 13 bases in between. This CDR3 contains 14 residues. Per germline, CDR1 GTSNPN and CDR2 SVGIG (reference sequence). The clonotype was recovered from an elderly woman with acute or convalescent COVID-19. The sequencing input was peripheral blood. The chain recombines TRBV30 with TRBJ1-5, with D perhaps matching TRBD1 (6 bases). In DNA, the CDR3 is TGTGCCTGGAGTGGGTTCACAGGGAGTCAGCCCCAGCATTTT. Protein product: CAWSGFTGSQPQHF. Based on the CDR3 plus reference TRBV30 and TRBJ1-5, the full variable domain is SQTIHQWPATLVQPVGSPLSLECTVEGTSNPNLYWYRQAAGRGLQLLFYSVGIGQISSEVPQNLSASRPQDRQFILSSKKLLLSDSGFYLCAWSGFTGSQPQHFGDGTRLSIL.